This entry lists 27 T cell receptor beta chains sequenced from one sample in a study of blood T cell repertoires in COVID-19. TCRdb keeps only in-frame clones here, not all; method: immunoSEQ multiplex PCR. This sample yields about 210,000 clones, of which 84% are seen a single time; over 9.5% belongs to the top ten. Specimen: peripheral blood. All receptors derive from a woman over 75 with COVID-19, enrolled during active disease.

The gene calls are TRBV27 and TRBJ1-5; no clear D gene. Trimming shortened V by 6 bases and J by 0 bases, and 9 bases separated the two germline ends. From germline, CDR1 is MNHEY and CDR2 SMNVEV (reference sequence). This CDR3 has 14 residues. The CDR3 is CASSPDHSNQPQHF. CDR3 coding DNA: TGTGCCAGCAGCCCAGATCATAGCAATCAGCCCCAGCATTTT.

The chain links TRBV6-1 to TRBJ2-3; no definite D call. Trimming stripped 3 bases from V and 1 base from J, with 11 bases between. CDR1 and CDR2 (germline): MNHNS, SASEGT. There are 15 residues in the CDR3. Here the CDR3 DNA reads TGTGCCAGCAGTGATCTAACCCCTGGCACAGATACGCAGTATTTT. It specifies CASSDLTPGTDTQYF.

The chain uses TRBV3-1 (or the pseudogene TRBV3-2) and TRBJ2-4, with 12 positions matching TRBD2. CDR3 size: 19 residues. In germline, CDR1 is LGHDT, CDR2 YNNKEL (reference sequence). J lost 0 bases, V lost 4 bases, and 10 bases had no gene match. CDR3 sequence (DNA): TGTGCCAGCAGCCGCCGACTAGCGGGGGCTCAATCAGCCAAAAACATTCAGTACTTC. Residues: CASSRRLAGAQSAKNIQYF.

The chain combines TRBV18 with TRBJ1-3; D unclear. From germline, CDR1 is KGHSH and CDR2 LQKENI. Between the trimmed V and J ends, which lost 3 bases and 0 bases, there was a span of 9 bases. CDR3 length: 15 amino acids. CDR3 protein: CASSPLLSSGNTIYF. The CDR3 DNA reads as TGTGCCAGCTCACCTTTGCTATCCTCTGGAAACACCATATATTTT.

This chain joins TRBV3-1 (or the pseudogene TRBV3-2) and TRBJ2-7; a weak D match, TRBD2 (5 bases). The CDR3 is 13 amino acids. The V gene lost 4 bases and the J gene lost 5 bases, with 12 bases spanning the gap. The germline V gene encodes CDR1 LGHDT and CDR2 YNNKEL (reference sequence). This chain's CDR3 is CASSPREEDEQYF. CDR3 in DNA: TGTGCCAGCAGCCCCCGGGAAGAAGACGAGCAGTACTTC.

This clone turned up a few times. This chain links TRBV7-2 with TRBJ2-1, with 12 bases identical to TRBD1. Trimming took 3 bases from V and 8 from J; bases not matched to a gene: 5. CDR3 size: 15 residues. Germline loops: CDR1 SGHTA, CDR2 FQGNSA. In DNA form, the CDR3 reads TGTGCCAGCAGCTTGGGGACAGGGGGCCAGTATGAGCAGTTCTTC. This translates into CASSLGTGGQYEQFF.

V gene TRBV3-1 (or the pseudogene TRBV3-2) combines with J gene TRBJ2-5, with 9 bases lining up with TRBD2. Per germline, CDR1 LGHDT and CDR2 YNNKEL (reference sequence). The length of the CDR3 is 15 residues. J was trimmed by 3 bases and V by 2 bases; bases with no gene match: 4. Here the CDR3 reads CASSQQAGGKETQYF. DNA for the CDR3: TGTGCCAGCAGCCAACAAGCGGGGGGTAAAGAGACCCAGTACTTC.

This rearrangement joins TRBV5-4 to TRBJ2-7; D remains unclear. Deletions cut 2 bases from V and 0 bases from J, with 9 bases between. The CDR3 extends over 14 amino acids. CDR1 and CDR2 (germline): SGHNT, YYREEE (reference sequence). CDR3 DNA sequence: TGTGCCAGCAGCTTAGACTCTCTCTCCTACGAGCAGTACTTC. It encodes CASSLDSLSYEQYF.

J is TRBJ2-3 and V is TRBV6-4; 10 nucleotides align to TRBD2. CDR1 is MRHNA and CDR2 is SNTAGT in the germline V gene. CDR3 length equals 16 residues. Trimming took 2 bases from V and 5 from J; bases not matched to a gene: 7. CDR3 nucleotide sequence: TGTGCCAGCAGTGACCAGGCTAGCGGGGGCGTAGATACGCAGTATTTT. This codes for CASSDQASGGVDTQYF.

The V gene is TRBV4-3, the J gene TRBJ2-1; 9 nucleotides match TRBD2. CDR1 is LGHNA, CDR2 YSLEER, per germline. The CDR3 contains 17 residues. V lost 0 bases and J lost 4; bases outside the gene matches: 7. The CDR3 protein is CASSQDPAGGAYNEQFF. Written as DNA, the CDR3 is TGCGCCAGCAGCCAAGATCCAGCGGGGGGTGCGTACAATGAGCAGTTCTTC.

This clone was observed once. The genes are TRBV3-1 (or the pseudogene TRBV3-2) and TRBJ2-5; weak D call: TRBD2 (5 bases). CDR1 and CDR2 from the germline V gene are LGHDT and YNNKEL (reference sequence). V lost 4 bases and J lost 7, with 13 bases in between. CDR3 length equals 13 residues. The CDR3 loop reads CASSPDPGRTQYF. Here the CDR3 DNA reads TGTGCCAGCAGCCCGGACCCTGGGAGGACCCAGTACTTC.

Only one count was recorded for this clone. The J gene is TRBJ2-3, the V gene TRBV18, with 10 bases aligning to TRBD1. The CDR3 runs to 15 residues. J was trimmed by 4 bases and V by 6 bases; bases with no gene match: 7. CDR1 and CDR2 from the germline V gene are KGHSH and LQKENI. The CDR3: CASSPDRGRPDTQYF. DNA of the CDR3: TGTGCCAGCTCGCCCGACAGGGGGCGCCCAGATACGCAGTATTTT.

The CDR3, as DNA: TGTGCCAGCAGTTCTCTTTCCGGGACAGGTATGAACACTGAAGCTTTCTTT. Translation: CASSSLSGTGMNTEAFF. J is TRBJ1-1 and V is TRBV28; the match to TRBD1 covers 8 bases. The CDR3 runs to 17 residues. Germline CDR1 reads MDHEN; CDR2 reads SYDVKM. Unmatched junction bases numbered 10, after V lost 4 bases and J lost 0 bases.

The rearrangement joins TRBV19 to TRBJ2-2; 11 positions agree with TRBD2. Germline values: CDR1 LNHDA, CDR2 SQIVND (reference sequence). Germline trimming cut 7 bases from V and 2 bases from J; bases unmatched to any gene: 12. CDR3 length: 18 residues. The CDR3 sequence: CASILGSSGGHNTGELFF. CDR3 DNA sequence: TGTGCCAGTATTCTAGGGTCTAGCGGGGGGCATAACACCGGGGAGCTGTTTTTT.

The gene calls are TRBV9 and TRBJ2-7; TRBD2 matches 10 bases. The CDR3 loop spans 16 amino acids. The V segment lost 2 bases and the J segment 5 bases; nucleotides outside the gene matches: 10. CDR1 SGDLS and CDR2 YYNGEE come from the germline V gene. CDR3 residues: CASSVSGGAVRDEQYF. CDR3 nucleotide sequence: TGTGCCAGCAGCGTCAGCGGGGGGGCAGTCCGGGACGAGCAGTACTTC.

This chain connects TRBV6-5 to TRBJ2-7, with D perhaps matching TRBD1 (5 bases). The CDR3 extends over 10 amino acids. CDR1 and CDR2 (germline): MNHEY, SVGAGI. V dropped 9 bases and J dropped 4 bases, with 7 bases sitting between them. The CDR3 sequence is CARQGYEQYV. The CDR3 nucleotides are TGTGCCAGGCAGGGTTACGAGCAGTACGTC.

For the CDR3, the DNA is TGTGCCAGCAGTTACTCGCGGGGAACTGGGGCCAACGTCCTGACTTTC. Translating it yields CASSYSRGTGANVLTF. This rearrangement joins TRBV6-5 to TRBJ2-6, with TRBD2 as a possible D gene (6 bases). The CDR3 covers 16 residues. The V end was cut by 0 bases, the J end by 2 bases, with 8 bases between. The germline gives CDR1 MNHEY, CDR2 SVGAGI.

This chain joins TRBV7-2 and TRBJ1-5, with 9 nucleotides matching TRBD1. The germline CDR1 and CDR2 sequences are SGHTA and FQGNSA. The CDR3 length is 15 residues. After removal of 5 bases from V and 0 bases from J, the junction contained 2 bases not matched to a gene. The CDR3 sequence is CASSVTGGSNQPQHF. Here the CDR3 DNA reads TGTGCCAGCAGCGTGACAGGGGGTAGCAATCAGCCCCAGCATTTT.

The rearrangement links TRBV30 to TRBJ2-4; 13 bases match TRBD2. V shed 7 bases and J 0 bases; nucleotides not matched to a gene: 9. The CDR3 loop spans 17 amino acids. Germline CDR1 is GTSNPN and CDR2 is SVGIG (reference sequence). The DNA of the CDR3 is TGTGCCTCCAAAACTAGCGGGGGGGCCGGAGCCAAAAACATTCAGTACTTC. Protein: CASKTSGGAGAKNIQYF.

J is TRBJ1-2 and V is TRBV11-1; TRBD1 aligns across 7 bases. V lost 4 bases, J lost 8 bases, and 10 bases stayed unmatched. The CDR3 runs to 14 residues. From germline, CDR1 is SGHAT and CDR2 FQDESV (reference sequence). As DNA, the CDR3 is TGTGCCAGCAGCTATGCTGGACAGGATTACGGCTACACCTTC. This encodes CASSYAGQDYGYTF.

The V and J genes are TRBV5-4 and TRBJ2-3, with D possibly matching TRBD1 (5 bases). Germline CDR1 reads SGHNT; CDR2 reads YYREEE (reference sequence). The CDR3 sequence is 16 residues long. The V and J ends lost 0 bases and 4 bases respectively, with 15 bases between them. The DNA for the CDR3 is TGTGCCAGCAGCTTGGCCGAGGACAAAAGGGCAGATACGCAGTATTTT. It is translated as CASSLAEDKRADTQYF.

This rearrangement joins TRBV7-9 to TRBJ1-5; no definite D call. Trimming stripped 1 base from V and 2 bases from J, with 6 bases between. Germline CDR1 and CDR2: SEHNR and FQNEAQ (reference sequence). CDR3 size: 14 residues. The CDR3 sequence: CASSLGPGNQPQHF. The CDR3 DNA reads TGTGCCAGCAGCTTAGGGCCAGGCAATCAGCCCCAGCATTTT. Supplemented by reference TRBV7-9 and TRBJ1-5, the full variable domain reads DTGVSQNPRHKITKRGQNVTFRCDPISEHNRLYWYRQTLGQGPEFLTYFQNEAQLEKSRLLSDRFSAERPKGSFSTLEIQRTEQGDSAMYLCASSLGPGNQPQHFGDGTRLSIL.

As to this clone: Other DNA sequences in the same sample also yield this CDR3. The genes are TRBV19 and TRBJ2-7, with D possibly being TRBD1 (5 bases). Trimming removed 3 bases at V and 3 bases at J, with 9 bases between. CDR1 is LNHDA and CDR2 is SQIVND in the germline V gene (reference sequence). CDR3 size: 13 residues. The CDR3 DNA reads TGTGCCAGTAGTATCGGTAGGGGCTACGAGCAGTACGTC. This sequence encodes CASSIGRGYEQYV.

A few counts support this clone. J is TRBJ2-3 and V is TRBV7-9, with D perhaps TRBD2 (6 bases). CDR1 is SEHNR, CDR2 FQNEAQ, per germline (reference sequence). This CDR3 region has 14 residues. V was pared by 3 bases and J by 4 bases, with 11 bases between. The CDR3 loop reads CASSLRGEADTQYF. The CDR3 bases are TGTGCCAGCAGCTTGAGAGGGGAGGCAGATACGCAGTATTTT.

The J gene is TRBJ1-1, the V gene TRBV7-9; D unresolved. Per the germline V gene, CDR1 is SEHNR and CDR2 is FQNEAQ (reference sequence). The V gene lost 2 bases and the J gene lost 3 bases, with 4 bases spanning the gap. This CDR3 spans 12 amino acids. The CDR3 loop reads CASSLSYTEAFF. The CDR3 coding sequence is TGTGCCAGCAGCTTATCGTACACTGAAGCTTTCTTT.

The chain couples TRBV7-9 to TRBJ1-5; no definite D call. The CDR3 runs to 14 residues. V lost 5 bases, J lost 1 base, and 9 bases lay in between. CDR1 is SEHNR, CDR2 FQNEAQ, per germline (reference sequence). Here the CDR3 reads CASSLSESNQPQHF. DNA for the CDR3: TGTGCCAGCAGCCTATCGGAGAGCAATCAGCCCCAGCATTTT.

The chain uses TRBV30 and TRBJ1-2; 7 nucleotides match TRBD1. Germline V CDR1 and CDR2: GTSNPN, SVGIG (reference sequence). The ends lost 6 bases at V and 6 bases at J; junction bases unmatched: 4. The CDR3 spans 11 residues. CDR3 nucleotides: TGTGCCTGCCACAGGGGAAATGGCTACACCTTC. Its protein is CACHRGNGYTF.